The present TCR beta chain was sequenced within a study of long-term antiretroviral therapy in people with HIV (dated by TCRdb to the early 2020s). Broadly, across the study: The earliest samples were collected roughly a decade before the 2015 WHO recommendation for immediate ART, at a time when ART was usually postponed until CD4 counts fell. This retrospective serial study examined whether starting ART and sustained HIV suppression were associated with changes in the composition and diversity of the TRB repertoire in peripheral blood. A total of 150 to 200 cryopreserved PBMC samples were contributed to the cohort by 30 adults with confirmed HIV infection, with samples collected serially over a mean of around 6 years (range 1-12). Of the approximately 30 participants with HIV, fewer than twelve were female. No cross-contamination during QIAcube processing turned up in test extractions that ran a monoclonal T-cell line alongside 33 polyclonal samples. What the research found in general, with its limitations: Inferences about post-ART repertoire changes were limited because no data were available on ART adherence, viral resistance or therapy changes. Owing to limited PBMC availability, only the TCR beta chain was sequenced, without alpha chain pairing. At every time point, the repertoire was dominated by expanded TRB clones first identified before ART initiation, although this dominance fluctuated and, in many PLHIV, declined after ART. ART initiation was associated with a significant increase in TRB diversity, but diversity stayed significantly below transplant donor controls even after long-term ART. Because pre-ART samples had limited cell numbers, unsorted PBMC were profiled rather than sorted CD4+ and CD8+ T cells. CDR3 length ranges in HIV repertoires were narrower than in controls, and network structure suggested an antigen-experienced repertoire with only a slight naive shift after ART. The samples were dated from the mid-2000s to the late 2010s, and the ART regimens that were used may be less effective than current ART regimens.

Sequencing of the TRB variable region was done with the immunoSEQ hsTCRB v3.0 assay at survey level resolution. The targeted TRB sequencing depth was about 40,000-50,000 T-cell genomes per sample. Pooled TRB libraries were sequenced on an Illumina MiSeq with a v3 150-cycle kit. The study's processing was this. Repertoire analysis was run in R within a reproducible Nextflow workflow that covered QC, data transformation and analysis. LymphoSeq2, an R package for exploring AIRR-Seq data, was used to implement custom analyses. Four samples that yielded fewer than 5000 total TRB sequences were excluded, so that approximately 200 HIV repertoires were analyzed. Among the roughly 200 retained HIV repertoires, 55 to 60 were collected before ART initiation and approximately 130 after ART initiation. Repertoires were downsampled to 5000 TRB nucleotide sequences, with summary statistics averaged over 100 downsampling iterations. The analysis kept only TRB sequences whose CDR3 regions were at least seven amino acids long. Diversity was measured with a Shannon entropy-derived clonality score and the Gini coefficient. In the repertoire networks, any two of the top 5000 CDR3 amino acid sequences were connected whenever the two sequences differed by an edit distance of one. GLIPH2 predicted antigen specificity groups and MHC restriction for TRB CDR3 amino acid sequences. Known CMV, EBV, HIV or tissue antigen associations were flagged by matching CDR3 amino acid sequences against VDJdb and McPAS-TCR. Pre-ART, post-ART and control groups were compared with Wilcoxon signed-rank tests and Holm-Bonferroni correction. TCRdb limited this immuneACCESS table to in-frame rearrangements with V and J called. A share of clones is missing; checked studies link under half to unresolved V genes, and the rest is unexplained. V and J calls and clone size follow that table, whereas D and trimming were derived from the DNA. The sample table lists around 18,000 clones, more than 65% of them with a count of one. Under 8% of the sample is held by the ten biggest clonotypes.

Concerning this clone: Its antigen is not yet known. Base quality data are lacking; no much larger clone is found one base away.

Spanning cysteine to phenylalanine, the CDR3 consists of 17 amino acids. CDR3 DNA only is kept here, 51 bases in frame from base 1. Germline trimming amounts to 4 bases on V and 3 bases on J, with 10 as the count of junction bases outside the gene matches. Taken from the germline V gene, the CDR1 and CDR2 loops are MNHNS and SASEGT. Participants were included only if at least one PBMC sample before ART initiation and at least two post-ART samples were available. All participants with HIV were treated in the United States of America. Before DNA extraction, cryopreserved samples of roughly 0.9-11 million PBMC were thawed and then washed. At the time of the earliest PBMC sample, participants with HIV were aged between roughly 20 and 60 years. PBMC samples were contributed by each participant from 1-4 timepoints before ART initiation and 2-8 timepoints after ART initiation, with a median of 7 samples. Serial HIV viral load, CD4+ T-cell count, ART history and demographic data were obtained for every participant. Using a Qiagen kit on a QIAcube, genomic DNA was extracted from unsorted PBMC, with samples processed in batches of 12.

The sequence derives from a man younger than 35 with HIV. Material: unsorted PBMCs, obtained at the start of antiretroviral therapy, before treatment. The rearrangement combines TRBV6-1 with TRBJ2-3, and 10 bases in between align with TRBD2. The CDR3 region: CASSGLAGGHLTDTQYF. In nucleotides, the sequence is TGTGCCAGCAGTGGGTTAGCGGGAGGACATTTGACAGATACGCAGTATTTT.